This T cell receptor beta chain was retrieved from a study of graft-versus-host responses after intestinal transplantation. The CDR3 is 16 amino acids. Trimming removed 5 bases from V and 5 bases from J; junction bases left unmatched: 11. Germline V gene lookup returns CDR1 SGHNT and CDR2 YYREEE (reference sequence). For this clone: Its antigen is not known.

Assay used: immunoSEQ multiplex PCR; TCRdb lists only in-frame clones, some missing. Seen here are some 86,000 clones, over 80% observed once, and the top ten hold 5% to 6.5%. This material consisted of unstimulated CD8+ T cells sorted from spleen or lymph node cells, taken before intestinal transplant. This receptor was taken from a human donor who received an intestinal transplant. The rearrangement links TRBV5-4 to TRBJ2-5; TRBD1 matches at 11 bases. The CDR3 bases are TGTGCCAGCAGTTCTCCCGGGACAGGGGGTCTGGAGACCCAGTACTTC. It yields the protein CASSSPGTGGLETQYF.